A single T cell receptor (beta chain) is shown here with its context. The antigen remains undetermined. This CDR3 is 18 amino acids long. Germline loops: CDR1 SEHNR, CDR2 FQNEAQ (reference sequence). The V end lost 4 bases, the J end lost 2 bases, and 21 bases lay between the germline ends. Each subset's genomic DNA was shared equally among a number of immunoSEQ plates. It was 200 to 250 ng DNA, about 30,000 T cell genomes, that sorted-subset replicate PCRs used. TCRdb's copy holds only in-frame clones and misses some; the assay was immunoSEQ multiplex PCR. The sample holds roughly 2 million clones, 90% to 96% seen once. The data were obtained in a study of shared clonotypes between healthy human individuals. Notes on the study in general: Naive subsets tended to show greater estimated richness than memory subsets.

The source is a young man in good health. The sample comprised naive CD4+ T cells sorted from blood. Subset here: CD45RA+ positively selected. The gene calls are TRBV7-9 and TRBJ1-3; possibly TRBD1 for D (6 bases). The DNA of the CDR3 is TGTGCCAGCAGCTCCCCGGGGGCCTTGGTCTCACCTGGAAACACCATATATTTT. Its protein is CASSSPGALVSPGNTIYF.